The rows below give T cell receptor beta chains drawn from one sample of a study of cytomegalovirus exposure and HLA in healthy donors. Using immunoSEQ multiplex PCR, the repertoire was profiled, and TCRdb retains in-frame clones only, with some absent. Here the sample spans about 110,000 clones, 95% being singletons. The source material was PBMCs. The receptors stem from a woman between 18 and 29 years old in good health and CMV-seronegative. CDR3s include the opening cysteine and the closing phenylalanine or tryptophan. The D gene is left open where the match is weak. Size values are once, few and many counts, or a class for expanded clones, and some rows have none.

clone_size: NA
d_call: TRBD1
j_call: TRBJ2-7
v_call: TRBV4-2
cdr3_aa: CASSHETGTETYEQYF
cdr3_nt: TGTGCCAGCAGCCACGAAACCGGGACAGAGACCTACGAGCAGTACTTC

clone_size: NA
d_call: TRBD1
j_call: TRBJ1-5
v_call: TRBV6-1
cdr3_aa: CATTDRNQPQHF
cdr3_nt: TGTGCCACTACGGACAGGAATCAGCCCCAGCATTTT

clone_size: few
d_call: NA
j_call: TRBJ2-7
v_call: TRBV7-8
cdr3_aa: CASSLDRSYEQYF
cdr3_nt: TGTGCCAGCAGCTTAGACAGATCCTACGAGCAGTACTTC

clone_size: NA
d_call: NA
j_call: TRBJ2-3
v_call: TRBV27
cdr3_aa: CASSVRGTDTQYF
cdr3_nt: TGTGCCAGCAGTGTGAGGGGCACAGATACGCAGTATTTT

clone_size: NA
d_call: NA
j_call: TRBJ1-6
v_call: TRBV27
cdr3_aa: CASSLTGGPYNSPLHF
cdr3_nt: TGTGCCAGCAGTTTAACTGGGGGCCCCTATAATTCACCCCTCCACTTT

clone_size: NA
d_call: TRBD1
j_call: TRBJ1-4
v_call: TRBV28
cdr3_aa: CASSSTGGNEKLFF
cdr3_nt: TGTGCCAGCAGTTCGACAGGGGGTAATGAAAAACTGTTTTTT

clone_size: NA
d_call: TRBD1
j_call: TRBJ2-7
v_call: TRBV15
cdr3_aa: CATSSQGQGRGEQYF
cdr3_nt: TGTGCCACCAGCAGCCAGGGACAGGGACGCGGCGAGCAGTACTTC

clone_size: NA
d_call: TRBD2
j_call: TRBJ2-5
v_call: TRBV4-2
cdr3_aa: CASSQEKAGGRETQYF
cdr3_nt: TGTGCCAGCAGCCAAGAGAAAGCGGGGGGCCGAGAGACCCAGTACTTC

clone_size: few
d_call: NA
j_call: TRBJ2-7
v_call: TRBV30
cdr3_aa: CAWSPFPVSYEQYF
cdr3_nt: TGTGCCTGGAGCCCCTTCCCCGTATCCTACGAGCAGTACTTC

clone_size: NA
d_call: NA
j_call: TRBJ2-7
v_call: TRBV28
cdr3_aa: CASSSTLTYEQYF
cdr3_nt: TGTGCCAGCAGTTCGACACTTACCTACGAGCAGTACTTC

clone_size: once
d_call: NA
j_call: TRBJ2-3
v_call: TRBV7-8
cdr3_aa: CASSWYLGASDTQYF
cdr3_nt: TGTGCCAGCAGCTGGTATTTGGGGGCTTCAGATACGCAGTATTTT

clone_size: NA
d_call: TRBD2
j_call: TRBJ2-3
v_call: TRBV7-9
cdr3_aa: CASSLRRGRLADTQYF
cdr3_nt: TGTGCCAGCAGCTTAAGACGCGGGAGGCTAGCAGATACGCAGTATTTT

clone_size: NA
d_call: TRBD1
j_call: TRBJ1-2
v_call: TRBV28
cdr3_aa: CASSYGTGKDYGYTF
cdr3_nt: TGTGCCAGCAGTTACGGGACAGGGAAAGACTATGGCTACACCTTC

clone_size: NA
d_call: TRBD1
j_call: TRBJ2-5
v_call: TRBV7-3
cdr3_aa: CASSWTGGPAETQYF
cdr3_nt: TGTGCCAGCAGCTGGACAGGGGGGCCGGCAGAGACCCAGTACTTC

clone_size: NA
d_call: NA
j_call: TRBJ1-4
v_call: TRBV6-5
cdr3_aa: CASSYDSNEKLFF
cdr3_nt: TGTGCCAGCAGTTACGACTCGAATGAAAAACTGTTTTTT

clone_size: once
d_call: TRBD2
j_call: TRBJ2-4
v_call: TRBV4-1
cdr3_aa: CASSHAGTSGGNIQYF
cdr3_nt: TGCGCCAGCAGCCATGCCGGGACTAGCGGGGGAAACATTCAGTACTTC

clone_size: NA
d_call: NA
j_call: TRBJ2-7
v_call: TRBV27
cdr3_aa: CASRGDRSSYEQYF
cdr3_nt: TGTGCCAGCAGGGGAGACAGGAGCTCCTACGAGCAGTACTTC

clone_size: NA
d_call: NA
j_call: TRBJ2-1
v_call: TRBV5-1
cdr3_aa: CASSPWSPGENEQFF
cdr3_nt: TGCGCCAGCAGCCCATGGAGCCCAGGGGAAAATGAGCAGTTCTTC

clone_size: NA
d_call: TRBD1
j_call: TRBJ2-7
v_call: TRBV27
cdr3_aa: CASSPSGTGYEQYF
cdr3_nt: TGTGCCAGCAGTCCATCCGGGACAGGCTACGAGCAGTACTTC

clone_size: once
d_call: NA
j_call: TRBJ2-7
v_call: TRBV14
cdr3_aa: CASSQGSVGFLREQYF
cdr3_nt: TGTGCCAGCAGCCAAGGTTCGGTAGGATTTTTGCGGGAGCAGTACTTC

clone_size: NA
d_call: NA
j_call: TRBJ2-1
v_call: TRBV5-6
cdr3_aa: CASSLVTRGGNEQFF
cdr3_nt: TGTGCCAGCAGCTTGGTTACCAGGGGCGGCAATGAGCAGTTCTTC